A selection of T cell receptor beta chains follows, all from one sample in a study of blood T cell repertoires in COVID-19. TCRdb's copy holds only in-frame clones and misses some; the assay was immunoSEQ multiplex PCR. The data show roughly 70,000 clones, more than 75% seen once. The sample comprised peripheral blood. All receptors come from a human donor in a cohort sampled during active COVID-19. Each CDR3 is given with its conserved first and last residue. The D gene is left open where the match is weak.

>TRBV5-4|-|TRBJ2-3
CASSLPGSGTDTQYF
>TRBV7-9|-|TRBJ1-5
CASSFGTFNSNQPQHF
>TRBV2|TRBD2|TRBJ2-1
CATRPGLAALGEQFF
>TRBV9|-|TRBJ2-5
CASSVAGIQETQYF
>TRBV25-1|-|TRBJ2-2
CASSQRASNTGELFF
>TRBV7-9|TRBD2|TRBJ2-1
CASELAGEGYNEQFF
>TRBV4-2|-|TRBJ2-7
CASSQASGQTYEQYF
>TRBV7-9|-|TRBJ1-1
CASSFSGDTEAFF
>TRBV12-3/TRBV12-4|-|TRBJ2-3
CASSLGASDTQYF
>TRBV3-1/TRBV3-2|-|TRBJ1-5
CASSQNSIHNQPQHF
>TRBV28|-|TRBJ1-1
CASSPSTEAFF
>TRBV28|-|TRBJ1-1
CASSSLEASEGNTEAFF
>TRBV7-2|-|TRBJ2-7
CASSLGGSGSYEQYF
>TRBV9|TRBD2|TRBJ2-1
CASSVGLVRGGEQFF
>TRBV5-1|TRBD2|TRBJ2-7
CASSSRLAGGYEQYF
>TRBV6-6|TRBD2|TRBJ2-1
CASSLAGSYNEQFF
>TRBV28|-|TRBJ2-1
CASSSTGDWASGSYNEQFF
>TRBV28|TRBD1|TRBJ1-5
CASSSHRGGNQPQHF
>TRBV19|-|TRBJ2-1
CASSTGEVSYNEQFF
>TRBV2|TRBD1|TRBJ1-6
CASSGGRGFNSPLHF
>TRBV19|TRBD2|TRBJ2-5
CASSIGGGEGETQYF
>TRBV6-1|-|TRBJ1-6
CASSDDKDSPLHF
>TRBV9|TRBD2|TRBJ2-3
CASSVDPVPGLAETDTQYF
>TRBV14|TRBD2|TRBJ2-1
CASSQEGAGGPWEYNEQFF
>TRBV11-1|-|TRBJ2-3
CASTLVRGTTDTQYF
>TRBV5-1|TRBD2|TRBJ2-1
CASSLDGRAHNEQFF
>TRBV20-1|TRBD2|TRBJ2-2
CSASKAGVTTGELFF
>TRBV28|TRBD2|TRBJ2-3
CASSSGIGLANTDTQYF
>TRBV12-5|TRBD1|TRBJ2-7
CASGLEETGAYEQYF
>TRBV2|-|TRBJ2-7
CASRISRAYEQYF
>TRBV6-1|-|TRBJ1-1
CASRTRGGGTEAFF
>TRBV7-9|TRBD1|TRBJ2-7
CASSRQGAGEQYF
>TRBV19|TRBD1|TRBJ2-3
CASSNRDREAYF
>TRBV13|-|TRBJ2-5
CANRRGVGETQYF
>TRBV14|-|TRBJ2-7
CASSLTEGLVYEQYF
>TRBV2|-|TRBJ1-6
CASRRAASYNSPLHF
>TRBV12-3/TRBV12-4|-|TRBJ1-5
CASQDNRLGPQHF
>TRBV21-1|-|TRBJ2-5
CASSPEGDRESQETQYF
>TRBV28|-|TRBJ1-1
CASSQTGYTEAFF
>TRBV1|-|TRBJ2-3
CTSSQDSGTLQSADTQYF
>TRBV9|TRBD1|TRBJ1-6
CASSVDPGQGYSPLHF
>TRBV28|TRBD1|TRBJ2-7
CASSSQTGSYEQYF
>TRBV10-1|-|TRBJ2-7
CASSESQGSQQYF